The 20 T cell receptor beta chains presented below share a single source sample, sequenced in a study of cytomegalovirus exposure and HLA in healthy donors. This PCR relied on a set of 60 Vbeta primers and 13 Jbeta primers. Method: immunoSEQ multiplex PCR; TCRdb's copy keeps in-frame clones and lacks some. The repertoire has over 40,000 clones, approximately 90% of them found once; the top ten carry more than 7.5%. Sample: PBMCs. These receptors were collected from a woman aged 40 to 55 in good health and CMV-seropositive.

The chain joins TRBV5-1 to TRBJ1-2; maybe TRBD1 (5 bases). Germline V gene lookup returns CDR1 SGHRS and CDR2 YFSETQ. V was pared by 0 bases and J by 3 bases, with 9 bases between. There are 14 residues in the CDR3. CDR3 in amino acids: CASSLGGGDYGYTF. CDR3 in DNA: TGCGCCAGCAGCTTGGGCGGAGGGGACTATGGCTACACCTTC.

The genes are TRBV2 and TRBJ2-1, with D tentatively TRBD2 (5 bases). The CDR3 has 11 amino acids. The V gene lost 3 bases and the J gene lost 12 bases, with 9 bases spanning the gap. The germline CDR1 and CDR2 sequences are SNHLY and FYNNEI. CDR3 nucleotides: TGTGCCAGCAGTGAGATGACTACGCAGTTCTTC. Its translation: CASSEMTTQFF.

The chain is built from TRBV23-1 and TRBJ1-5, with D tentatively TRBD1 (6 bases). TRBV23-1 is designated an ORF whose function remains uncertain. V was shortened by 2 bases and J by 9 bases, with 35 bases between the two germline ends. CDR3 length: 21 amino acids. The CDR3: CASSQLIKTGRLSFLSWPQHF. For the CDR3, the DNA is TGCGCCAGCAGTCAACTTATTAAGACAGGAAGACTTTCTTTCTTAAGTTGGCCCCAGCATTTT.

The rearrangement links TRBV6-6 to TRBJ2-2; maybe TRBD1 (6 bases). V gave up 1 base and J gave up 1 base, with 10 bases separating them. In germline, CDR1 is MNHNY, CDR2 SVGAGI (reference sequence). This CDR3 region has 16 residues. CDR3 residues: CASSYWPGQNTGELFF. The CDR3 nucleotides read TGTGCCAGCAGTTACTGGCCGGGACAGAACACCGGGGAGCTGTTTTTT.

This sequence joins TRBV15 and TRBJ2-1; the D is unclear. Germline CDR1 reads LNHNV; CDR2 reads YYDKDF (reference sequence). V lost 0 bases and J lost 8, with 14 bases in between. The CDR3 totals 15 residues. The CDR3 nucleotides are TGTGCCACCAGCAGAGATAGAGGCCCCCTGGATGAGCAGTTCTTC. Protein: CATSRDRGPLDEQFF.

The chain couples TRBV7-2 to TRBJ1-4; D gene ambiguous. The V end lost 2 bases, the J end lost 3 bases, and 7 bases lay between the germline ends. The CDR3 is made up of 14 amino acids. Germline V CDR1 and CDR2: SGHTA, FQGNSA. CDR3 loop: CASSLSGSNEKLFF. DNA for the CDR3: TGTGCCAGCAGCTTATCCGGGTCTAATGAAAAACTGTTTTTT.

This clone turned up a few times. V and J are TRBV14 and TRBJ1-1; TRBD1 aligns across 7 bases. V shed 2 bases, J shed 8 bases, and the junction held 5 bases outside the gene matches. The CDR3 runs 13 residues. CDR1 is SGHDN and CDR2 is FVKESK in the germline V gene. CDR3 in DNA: TGTGCCAGCAGCCAACATAGGACAGGAGAAGCTTTCTTT. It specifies CASSQHRTGEAFF.

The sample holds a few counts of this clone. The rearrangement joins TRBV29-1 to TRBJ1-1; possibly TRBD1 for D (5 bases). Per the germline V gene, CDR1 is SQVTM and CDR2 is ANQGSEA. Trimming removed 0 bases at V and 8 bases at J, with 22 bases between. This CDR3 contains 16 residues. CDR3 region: CSVEDLSPSLRGEAFF. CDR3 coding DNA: TGCAGCGTTGAAGATCTTAGCCCTTCTTTAAGGGGAGAAGCTTTCTTT.

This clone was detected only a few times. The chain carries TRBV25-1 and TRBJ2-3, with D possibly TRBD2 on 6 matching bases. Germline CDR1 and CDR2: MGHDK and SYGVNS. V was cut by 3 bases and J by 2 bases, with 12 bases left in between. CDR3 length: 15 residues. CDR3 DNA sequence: TGTGCCAGCAGTGACTCGCGGGGAAACACAGATACGCAGTATTTT. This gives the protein CASSDSRGNTDTQYF.

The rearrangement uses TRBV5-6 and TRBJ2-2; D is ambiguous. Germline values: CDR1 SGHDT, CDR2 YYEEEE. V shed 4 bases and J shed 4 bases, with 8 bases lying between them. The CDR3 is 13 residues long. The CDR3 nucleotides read TGTGCCAGCAGCCTGTCCTTCACCGGGGAGCTGTTTTTT. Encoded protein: CASSLSFTGELFF.

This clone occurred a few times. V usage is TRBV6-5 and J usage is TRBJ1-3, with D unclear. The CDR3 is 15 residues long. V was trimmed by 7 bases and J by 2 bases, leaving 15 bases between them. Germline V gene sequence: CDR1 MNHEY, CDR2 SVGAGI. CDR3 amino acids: CASMFRSLPGNTIYF. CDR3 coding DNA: TGTGCCAGCATGTTTAGAAGTTTGCCTGGAAACACCATATATTTT.

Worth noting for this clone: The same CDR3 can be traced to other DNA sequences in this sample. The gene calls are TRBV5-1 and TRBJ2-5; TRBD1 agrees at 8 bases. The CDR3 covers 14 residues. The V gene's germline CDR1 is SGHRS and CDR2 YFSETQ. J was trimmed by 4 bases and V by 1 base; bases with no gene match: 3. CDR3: CASSLTGGRETQYF. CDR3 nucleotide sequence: TGCGCCAGCAGCTTGACAGGGGGACGAGAGACCCAGTACTTC. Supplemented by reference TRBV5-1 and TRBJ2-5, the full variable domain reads KAGVTQTPRYLIKTRGQQVTLSCSPISGHRSVSWYQQTPGQGLQFLFEYFSETQRNKGNFPGRFSGRQFSNSRSEMNVSTLELGDSALYLCASSLTGGRETQYFGPGTRLLVL.

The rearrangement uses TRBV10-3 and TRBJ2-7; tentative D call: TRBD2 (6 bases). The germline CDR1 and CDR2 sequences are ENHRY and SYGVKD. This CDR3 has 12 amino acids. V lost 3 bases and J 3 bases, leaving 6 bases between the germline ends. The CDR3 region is CAISDGGYEQYF. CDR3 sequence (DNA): TGTGCCATCAGTGACGGGGGCTACGAGCAGTACTTC.

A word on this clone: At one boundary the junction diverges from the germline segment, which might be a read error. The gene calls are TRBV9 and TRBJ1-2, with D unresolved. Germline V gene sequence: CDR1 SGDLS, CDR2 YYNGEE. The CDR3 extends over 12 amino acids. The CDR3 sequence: CASSVPNYGYTF. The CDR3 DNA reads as TGTGCCAGCAGCGTCCCTAATTATGGCTACACCTTC. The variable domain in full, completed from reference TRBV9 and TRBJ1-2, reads DSGVTQTPKHLITATGQRVTLRCSPRSGDLSVYWYQQSLDQGLQFLIQYYNGEERAKGNILERFSAQQFPDLHSELNLSSLELGDSALYFCASSVPNYGYTFGSGTRLTVV.

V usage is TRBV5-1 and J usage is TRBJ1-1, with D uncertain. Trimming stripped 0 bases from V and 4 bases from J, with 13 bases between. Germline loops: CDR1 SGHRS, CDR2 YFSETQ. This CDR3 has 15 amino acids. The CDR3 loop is CASSLVGGESTEAFF. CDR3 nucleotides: TGCGCCAGCAGCTTGGTAGGAGGAGAGAGCACTGAAGCTTTCTTT.

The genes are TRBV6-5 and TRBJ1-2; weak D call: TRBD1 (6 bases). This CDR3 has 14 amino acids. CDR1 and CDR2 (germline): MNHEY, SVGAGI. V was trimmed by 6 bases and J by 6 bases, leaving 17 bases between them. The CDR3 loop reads CASRKGTNLHGYTF. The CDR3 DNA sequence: TGTGCCAGCAGAAAAGGGACAAATCTCCATGGCTACACCTTC.

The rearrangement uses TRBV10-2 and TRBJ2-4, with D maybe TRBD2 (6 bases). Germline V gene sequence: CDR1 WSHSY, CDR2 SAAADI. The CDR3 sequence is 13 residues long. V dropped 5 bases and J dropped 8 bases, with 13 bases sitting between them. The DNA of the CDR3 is TGCGCCAGCAGTACCGGGCCGGGGGACATTCAGTACTTC. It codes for CASSTGPGDIQYF.

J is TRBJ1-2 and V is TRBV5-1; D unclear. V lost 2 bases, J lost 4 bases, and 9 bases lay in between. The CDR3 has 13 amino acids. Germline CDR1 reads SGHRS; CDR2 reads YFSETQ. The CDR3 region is CASSFPGSYGYTF. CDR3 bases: TGCGCCAGCAGCTTCCCAGGTTCCTATGGCTACACCTTC.

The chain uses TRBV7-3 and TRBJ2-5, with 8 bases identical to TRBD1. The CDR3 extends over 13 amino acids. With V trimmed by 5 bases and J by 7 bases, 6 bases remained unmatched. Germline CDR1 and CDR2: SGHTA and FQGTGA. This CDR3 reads CASSTGGDGTQYF. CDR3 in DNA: TGTGCCAGCAGCACAGGGGGTGATGGGACCCAGTACTTC.

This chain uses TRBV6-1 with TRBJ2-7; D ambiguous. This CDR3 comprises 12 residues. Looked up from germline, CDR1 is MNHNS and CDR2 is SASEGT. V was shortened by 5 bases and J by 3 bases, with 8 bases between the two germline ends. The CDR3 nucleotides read TGTGCCAGCAGTCAAACAAGCTACGAGCAGTACTTC. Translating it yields CASSQTSYEQYF.